This TCR beta chain appears in the sequencing data of a study of breast tumors, draining lymph nodes, adjacent tissues (dated by TCRdb to the mid-2010s). General notes on the study: Breast cancer patients provided tumor, adjacent nontumor tissue and axillary lymph nodes, and the study compared the TCR beta repertoires across these three sources. The study was designed to assess the relationships and possible T-cell exchange between tumor, surrounding tissue and draining lymph node repertoires in human breast cancer.

Taken from the germline V gene (reference sequence), the CDR1 and CDR2 loops are SEHNR and FQNEAQ. From its cysteine to its phenylalanine, the CDR3 spans 15 amino acids. Here the CDR3 DNA is all that survives: 45 bases in frame from base 1. Points on this clonotype: There is no known antigen for this receptor. One end of the junction does not line up with germline, which may come from a read error.

Lymph node samples were obtained from the axillary draining lymph nodes of breast cancer patients. Instrument on record: Illumina HiSeq 2000. Multiplex PCR amplification was used to generate the TCR beta chain libraries. The amplified TCR beta chain products were analyzed by high-throughput sequencing. The raw public reads went through TCRdb reprocessing: fastp at Q25, MiXCR clone calling, in-frame beta chains kept. Each CDR3 protein appears once, grouped with its most common genes and DNA. This sample is represented by approximately 210,000 distinct CDR3 sequences; less than 40% of them were singletons. The top ten clones comprise just over 1.4% of the sample. The full study reports these points: The study presented the conclusion that tumor T cells originate in lymph nodes as consistent with a hypothesis, not as something directly demonstrated. In luminal-like breast cancer, tumor and nontumor tissue repertoires resembled each other significantly more than in basal-like breast cancer. The data were considered consistent with most tumor T cells being derived from the lymph node and subsequently expanding within tumor tissue. Tumor T-cell repertoires showed less diversity than lymph node repertoires and more diversity than nontumor tissue repertoires, and tumor T-cell repertoires showed preferential V and J gene usage.

The chain uses TRBV7-9 and TRBJ1-2; TRBD1 lines up with 8 middle nucleotides. Specimen: axillary lymph node tissue. The TCR sequence derives from a female donor with breast cancer. Some clones in this sample may be carry-over from other donors' samples. Read as DNA, the sequence is TGTGCCAGCAGCAATTCCGGGACAGGCCTCTATGGCTACCCCTTC. It is translated as CASSNSGTGLYGYPF. Extended through the reference TRBV7-9 and TRBJ1-2 proteins, this CDR3 yields the full variable domain: DTGVSQNPRHKITKRGQNVTFRCDPISEHNRLYWYRQTLGQGPEFLTYFQNEAQLEKSRLLSDRFSAERPKGSFSTLEIQRTEQGDSAMYLCASSNSGTGLYGYPFGSGTRLTVV.